Reported below is one TCR beta chain. The data stem from a study of T cell clones after liver transplantation. Study information: Samples came from ITN030ST, which attempted immunosuppression withdrawal within 2 years of liver transplantation. As an antigen-independent comparator, third-party-reactive TCRbeta sequences came from pre-transplant mixed lymphocyte reactions.

Clones were read by immunoSEQ multiplex PCR, and TCRdb kept only the in-frame ones, dropping some. The repertoire holds some 20,000 clones, with about 90% as singletons. Per germline, CDR1 SGHNT and CDR2 YYREEE (reference sequence). This CDR3 is built from 12 residues. The ends were cut back, 4 bases at V and 5 bases at J, with 7 bases in the middle. The sequence derives from a human donor who received a liver transplant. The chain has TRBV5-4 and TRBJ1-5; D uncertain. Sequencing used CD8+ T cells from blood, obtained before liver transplant. Written as DNA, the CDR3 is TGTGCCAGCAGCGTCTTTGATCAGCCCCAGCATTTT. As protein: CASSVFDQPQHF.